This TCR beta chain was recovered during a study of T cell repertoires in cytomegalovirus infection. Study summary: Indicated by public TCR beta signatures were CMV infection and matching HLA type.

TCRdb reprocessed the reads via MiXCR and lists one record per CDR3 protein. There are more than 250,000 distinct CDR3 sequences in the sample; approximately 14% occur only once, and roughly 8.9% lies in the top ten. This clonotype was recorded a few times. Antigen: not known. The study, taken as a whole, reports: The study found HLA-C-restricted CMV-specific TCR beta clonotypes dominating the ex vivo response.

The clonotype originates from a human donor in good health (CMV status not recorded). Some clones in this sample may be carry-over from other donors' samples. Sequenced input: PBMCs.

CDR3 nucleotides: TGTGCCAGCAGCTTACAAGTAGTGGGAGCGGTTGGCAATGAGCAGTTCTTC. Translation gives CASSLQVVGAVGNEQFF. This rearrangement joins TRBV7-9 to TRBJ2-1; a possible D gene is TRBD2 (5 bases). The CDR3 runs to 17 residues. CDR1 is SEHNR, CDR2 FQNEAQ, per germline (reference sequence). The germline V and J ends were trimmed by 2 bases and 6 bases, with 20 bases remaining between them.